This entry describes one T cell receptor (beta chain). With 3 bases removed from V and 9 bases from J, the gap between germline ends came to 6 bases. The CDR3 contains 12 residues. CDR1 and CDR2 (germline): LNHDA, SQIVND (reference sequence). This sample stems from a study of blood T cell repertoires in COVID-19. About the study: Sites in the United States, Italy and Spain provided acute and convalescent COVID-19 samples. T cells, B-cell-depleted T cells, or PBMCs supplied cDNA or gDNA.

Some clones are missing from TCRdb's copy, which holds only in-frame ones; the method was immunoSEQ multiplex PCR. The table records around 40,000 clones, approximately 84% of them present only once. The chain is built from TRBV19 and TRBJ2-6; D possibly corresponds to TRBD2 (6 bases). The clonotype comes from a human donor in a cohort sampled during active COVID-19. Sequencing was carried out using peripheral blood. The CDR3 is CASSMGLNVLTF. In nucleotides, the CDR3 is TGTGCCAGTAGTATGGGACTCAACGTCCTGACTTTC. Together with reference TRBV19 and TRBJ2-6, the CDR3 gives the full variable domain: DGGITQSPKYLFRKEGQNVTLSCEQNLNHDAMYWYRQDPGQGLRLIYYSQIVNDFQKGDIAEGYSVSREKKESFPLTVTSAQKNPTAFYLCASSMGLNVLTFGAGSRLTVL.